One sample yielded the 15 T cell receptor beta chains listed below, sequenced in a study of blood T cell repertoires in COVID-19. Sequenced by immunoSEQ multiplex PCR; TCRdb stores in-frame clones only, minus some. The table includes 200,000 to 250,000 clones, 80% to 90% detected once. Sequences were obtained from peripheral blood. All receptors come from a man aged 45-65 years with acute or convalescent COVID-19.

This sequence joins TRBV19 and TRBJ1-2; D is unresolved. The CDR3 covers 13 residues. The germline CDR1 and CDR2 sequences are LNHDA and SQIVND (reference sequence). V lost 5 bases, J lost 3 bases, and 10 bases lay in between. DNA of the CDR3: TGTGCCAGTAGTGATGACACGCACTATGGCTACACCTTC. This encodes CASSDDTHYGYTF.

The rearrangement joins TRBV6-5 to TRBJ2-7, with TRBD1 identical over 7 bases. CDR1 and CDR2 from the germline V gene are MNHEY and SVGAGI. The length of the CDR3 is 14 residues. V lost 6 bases and J lost 6; bases outside the gene matches: 11. DNA of the CDR3: TGTGCCAGCAGCTTGTACAGGGGCCCGAGCGAGCAGTACTTC. As protein: CASSLYRGPSEQYF.

The chain is built from TRBV9 and TRBJ2-3; maybe TRBD1 (6 bases). CDR3 length equals 14 residues. V gave up 0 bases and J gave up 6 bases, with 11 bases separating them. Looked up from germline, CDR1 is SGDLS and CDR2 is YYNGEE. The CDR3 sequence is CASSVVSRGDTQYF. The CDR3 coding sequence is TGTGCCAGCAGCGTAGTCAGCAGGGGTGATACGCAGTATTTT.

The chain uses TRBV5-6 and TRBJ2-2; D gene ambiguous. CDR3 length equals 14 residues. Germline V gene lookup returns CDR1 SGHDT and CDR2 YYEEEE. V was shortened by 4 bases and J by 0 bases, with 7 bases between the two germline ends. CDR3 amino acids: CASSPGPNTGELFF. The CDR3 DNA reads as TGTGCCAGCAGCCCCGGTCCGAACACCGGGGAGCTGTTTTTT.

The DNA of the CDR3 is TGTGCCACTGGGGCCATTGTCCCTCTCGGAGTTTTTACCGCTGAAGCTTTCTTT. Amino acid sequence: CATGAIVPLGVFTAEAFF. The chain carries TRBV7-9 and TRBJ1-1; possible D gene TRBD1, 5 bases. V was shortened by 10 bases and J by 6 bases, with 33 bases between the two germline ends. Germline-derived CDR1 and CDR2 are SEHNR and FQNEAQ (reference sequence). The CDR3 contains 18 residues.

V and J are TRBV14 and TRBJ1-2, with D possibly matching TRBD1 (6 bases). V was trimmed by 0 bases and J by 8 bases, leaving 10 bases between them. Germline CDR1 SGHDN, CDR2 FVKESK. The CDR3 sequence is 13 residues long. The CDR3 loop is CASSQEDSRGYTF. As DNA, the CDR3 is TGTGCCAGCAGCCAAGAGGACAGTCGGGGCTACACCTTC.

J is TRBJ2-2 and V is TRBV20-1, with TRBD1 as a possible D gene (5 bases). The CDR3 has 13 residues. With 3 bases removed from V and 5 bases from J, the gap between germline ends came to 10 bases. Germline loops: CDR1 DFQATT, CDR2 SNEGSKA (reference sequence). The CDR3 sequence is CSASRGETGELFF. In DNA, the CDR3 is TGCAGTGCTAGTAGGGGCGAGACCGGGGAGCTGTTTTTT.

V and J are TRBV25-1 and TRBJ2-7, with D possibly matching TRBD2 (5 bases). V dropped 6 bases and J dropped 3 bases, with 18 bases sitting between them. Per germline, CDR1 MGHDK and CDR2 SYGVNS. CDR3 size: 15 residues. The CDR3 loop is CASSLRHSGVYEQYF. In nucleotides, the CDR3 is TGTGCCAGCAGCCTCAGACATTCCGGGGTCTACGAGCAGTACTTC.

This clone has just one count. The chain recombines TRBV19 with TRBJ1-1, with a weak D call TRBD1 (6 bases). CDR3 length equals 15 residues. The germline V gene encodes CDR1 LNHDA and CDR2 SQIVND (reference sequence). The germline V and J ends were trimmed by 4 bases and 0 bases, with 12 bases remaining between them. The CDR3 loop reads CASSKGAGVNTEAFF. The DNA of the CDR3 is TGTGCCAGTAGTAAAGGAGCAGGGGTGAACACTGAAGCTTTCTTT.

CDR3 sequence: CASSTGGNRPEAFF. The CDR3 DNA reads TGTGCCAGTAGTACAGGGGGCAATCGCCCTGAAGCTTTCTTT. The chain has TRBV19 and TRBJ1-1, with 8 nucleotides matching TRBD1. CDR1 is LNHDA, CDR2 SQIVND, per germline (reference sequence). J was trimmed by 6 bases and V by 4 bases; bases with no gene match: 7. This CDR3 contains 14 residues.

The J gene is TRBJ2-3, the V gene TRBV10-1; TRBD2 matches at 10 bases. The CDR3 runs to 15 residues. The germline V gene has CDR1 WNHNN and CDR2 SYGVQD (reference sequence). V dropped 7 bases and J dropped 3; count of bases not matched to a gene: 7. CDR3 bases: TGCGCCAGCACCCGGAGTAGCGGGGGGACAGATACGCAGTATTTT. It translates to CASTRSSGGTDTQYF.

J is TRBJ2-7 and V is TRBV7-8, with no clear D. The length of the CDR3 is 15 residues. V lost 1 base to trimming and J lost 3 bases, with 13 bases between them. The V gene's germline CDR1 is SGHVS and CDR2 FQNEAQ. CDR3: CASSLGSTNYYEQYF. CDR3 DNA: TGTGCCAGCAGCTTAGGTAGTACGAACTACTACGAGCAGTACTTC.

The chain has TRBV5-4 and TRBJ2-7; 13 bases are a match to TRBD2. This CDR3 is built from 17 residues. V lost 4 bases and J lost 4; bases outside the gene matches: 11. Per germline, CDR1 SGHNT and CDR2 YYREEE (reference sequence). The CDR3 DNA sequence: TGTGCCAGCAGCAGTGGACTAGCGGGGGCTGGTAGGTACGAGCAGTACTTC. Translating it yields CASSSGLAGAGRYEQYF.

The chain has TRBV18 and TRBJ1-5; D call uncertain. CDR1 is KGHSH and CDR2 is LQKENI in the germline V gene. Deletions cut 6 bases from V and 4 bases from J, with 22 bases between. There are 17 residues in the CDR3. The CDR3 coding sequence is TGTGCCAGCTCTCTACATCCCCCGGGTCCCTTAAATCAGCCCCAGCATTTT. As protein: CASSLHPPGPLNQPQHF.

CDR3 sequence (DNA): TGCGCCAGCAGCCAAGGGTCGGGGTCGGGCTATGGCTACACCTTC. Protein product: CASSQGSGSGYGYTF. J is TRBJ1-2 and V is TRBV4-1; D ambiguous. The V end lost 1 base, the J end lost 4 bases, and 13 bases lay between the germline ends. Germline CDR1 reads MGHRA; CDR2 reads YSYEKL. This CDR3 is 15 amino acids long.